This T cell receptor beta chain emerged from a study of blood T cells in healthy people across ages. To note about this clonotype: Its antigen is undetermined.

From germline, CDR1 is MNHEY and CDR2 SVGAGI. Deletions cut 3 bases from V and 2 bases from J, with 11 bases between. The CDR3 loop spans 14 amino acids. Regarding the study as a whole: Versus aged donors, long-lived donors had higher diversity and more naive CD4+ cells. It was found that TCR beta diversity correlated strongly with the percentage of naive T cells.

Alongside a J-beta primer mix, a sample-barcoded 5' primer served in a second PCR lasting roughly 6 to 11 cycles. Tags on each cDNA molecule came from a template-switch adaptor with 12 random nucleotides. Each CDR3 protein gets one entry after TCRdb re-called the 5' RACE reads with MiXCR. The table shows around 900,000 distinct CDR3 sequences, with just over 50% occurring only once. The source of this sequence is a woman aged 55-70 years in good health. The specimen was blood. The chain joins TRBV6-5 to TRBJ2-7; either TRBD1 or TRBD2 may supply D (5 bases each). CDR3 nucleotide sequence: TGTGCCAGCAGTTATGGGACCCGACCCTACGAGCAGTACTTC. It encodes CASSYGTRPYEQYF.